What follows are 21 T cell receptor beta chains derived from one specimen sequenced in a study of cytomegalovirus exposure and HLA in healthy donors. Primers included in the PCR were 60 Vbeta and 13 Jbeta primers. Assay used: immunoSEQ multiplex PCR; TCRdb lists only in-frame clones, some missing. The profile shows over 150,000 clones, 74% of them singletons. The sequenced sample consisted of PBMCs. Receptor source: a man under 40 in good health and CMV-seronegative.

The rearrangement joins TRBV29-1 to TRBJ1-1; D unresolved. Germline lookup yields CDR1 SQVTM and CDR2 ANQGSEA. V was clipped by 4 bases and J by 1 base, with 10 bases between them. This CDR3 spans 13 amino acids. In DNA form, the CDR3 reads TGCAGCGTTGGGAAACAGAGGAACACTGAAGCTTTCTTT. It codes for CSVGKQRNTEAFF.

The chain links TRBV7-2 to TRBJ2-1; D is unresolved. Germline assignment: CDR1 SGHTA and CDR2 FQGNSA. The CDR3 runs to 14 residues. Between the trimmed V and J ends, which lost 1 base and 6 bases, there was a span of 10 bases. The CDR3 loop reads CASSLEVSPNEQFF. The CDR3 DNA reads TGTGCCAGCAGCTTAGAGGTTAGCCCCAATGAGCAGTTCTTC. Drawing the rest from reference TRBV7-2 and TRBJ2-1, the complete variable domain is GAGVSQSPSNKVTEKGKDVELRCDPISGHTALYWYRQSLGQGLEFLIYFQGNSAPDKSGLPSDRFSAERTGGSVSTLTIQRTQQEDSAVYLCASSLEVSPNEQFFGPGTRLTVL.

There are a few counts of this clone. V is TRBV5-6 and J is TRBJ2-5; 10 nucleotides agree with TRBD1. CDR3 length equals 16 residues. CDR1 and CDR2 (germline): SGHDT, YYEEEE. With 0 bases clipped from V and 0 bases from J, the junction kept 2 bases outside the gene matches. CDR3 bases: TGTGCCAGCAGCTTGGTAGGACAGGGGGACCAAGAGACCCAGTACTTC. As protein: CASSLVGQGDQETQYF.

The chain is built from TRBV2 and TRBJ2-3; 11 nucleotides align to TRBD2. The J segment lost 0 bases and the V segment lost 5 bases, leaving 4 bases of the junction unmatched. The CDR3 sequence is 16 residues long. CDR1 and CDR2 (germline): SNHLY, FYNNEI. The CDR3 protein is CASSPSGGPSTDTQYF. In DNA form, the CDR3 reads TGTGCCAGCAGTCCTAGCGGGGGGCCTAGCACAGATACGCAGTATTTT.

Turning to this clone: One end of the junction is discordant with germline, which a read error may explain. The chain is built from TRBV7-7 and TRBJ2-5; 8 bases align to TRBD1. CDR1 is SSHAT and CDR2 is FNYEAQ in the germline V gene (reference sequence). CDR3 length: 15 amino acids. The CDR3 DNA sequence: TGTGCTAGCAGCCGCGGACAGGGTAATCGTGAGGCCCAGTACTTC. Its translation is CASSRGQGNREAQYF.

This clone occurred a few times. The gene calls are TRBV5-6 and TRBJ2-2; 12 bases line up with TRBD1. Looked up from germline, CDR1 is SGHDT and CDR2 is YYEEEE. The CDR3 covers 15 residues. V was pared by 4 bases and J by 5 bases, with 3 bases of the junction left unmatched. DNA for the CDR3: TGTGCCAGCAGCGGGACAGGGGGCCGGACCGGGGAGCTGTTTTTT. Amino acid sequence: CASSGTGGRTGELFF.

The chain has TRBV9 and TRBJ2-5; tentative D call: TRBD2 (6 bases). The ends were cut back, 0 bases at V and 5 bases at J, with 14 bases in the middle. The germline V gene has CDR1 SGDLS and CDR2 YYNGEE. The CDR3 contains 15 residues. The CDR3 sequence: CASSVEFRGTETQYF. The DNA of the CDR3 is TGTGCCAGCAGCGTAGAGTTCCGGGGGACGGAGACCCAGTACTTC. Looking up the rest from reference TRBV9 and TRBJ2-5 gives the full variable domain: DSGVTQTPKHLITATGQRVTLRCSPRSGDLSVYWYQQSLDQGLQFLIQYYNGEERAKGNILERFSAQQFPDLHSELNLSSLELGDSALYFCASSVEFRGTETQYFGPGTRLLVL.

This chain joins TRBV7-8 and TRBJ1-1, with D maybe TRBD1 (6 bases). The CDR3 covers 16 residues. V lost 4 bases and J lost 1, with 16 bases in between. Germline CDR1 is SGHVS and CDR2 is FQNEAQ. The CDR3 nucleotides read TGTGCCAGCAGCTCCGGGGCCAGGGGCCGGAACACTGAAGCTTTCTTT. Translating gives CASSSGARGRNTEAFF.

This clone was seen a handful of times. This chain uses TRBV29-1 with TRBJ1-4; 7 bases agree with TRBD1. The CDR3 consists of 13 residues. V gave up 6 bases and J gave up 8 bases; unmatched junction bases: 9. Germline-derived CDR1 and CDR2 are SQVTM and ANQGSEA. This CDR3 is CSVMTGPGEKLFF. CDR3 nucleotide sequence: TGCAGCGTAATGACAGGGCCAGGCGAAAAACTGTTTTTT. The full variable domain, in which reference TRBV29-1 and TRBJ1-4 provide the parts outside the CDR3, is SAVISQKPSRDICQRGTSLTIQCQVDSQVTMMFWYRQQPGQSLTLIATANQGSEATYESGFVIDKFPISRPNLTFSTLTVSNMSPEDSSIYLCSVMTGPGEKLFFGSGTQLSVL.

The chain has TRBV2 and TRBJ2-2; 7 nucleotides align to TRBD1. The CDR3 sequence is 16 residues long. Germline CDR1 SNHLY, CDR2 FYNNEI. The junction had 13 bases not matched to a gene; V was cut back by 8 bases and J by 4 bases. Here the CDR3 reads CASGPRDRAVTGELFF. As DNA, the CDR3 is TGTGCCAGCGGACCTCGGGACAGAGCAGTCACCGGGGAGCTGTTTTTT.

In the case of this clone: A read error may produce the germline difference seen at one junction end. This chain uses TRBV6-1 with TRBJ1-3; D gene ambiguous. The germline CDR1 and CDR2 sequences are MNHNS and SASEGT. The length of the CDR3 is 14 residues. For the CDR3, the DNA is TGTGCCAGCAGGGAAGAGCCCTCTGGAAACACCATATATTTT. Translated: CASREEPSGNTIYF.

The V call is TRBV30, the J call TRBJ2-2; 7 bases line up with TRBD2. The germline V gene encodes CDR1 GTSNPN and CDR2 SVGIG (reference sequence). The ends lost 0 bases at V and 6 bases at J; junction bases unmatched: 4. The CDR3 extends over 14 amino acids. The chain's CDR3 is CAWSVSGGAGELFF. For the CDR3, the DNA is TGTGCCTGGAGTGTTTCGGGGGGAGCCGGGGAGCTGTTTTTT.

The DNA for the CDR3 is TGTGCCAGCAGCCCTCTAGCGGGGGACACCTACGAGCAGTACTTC. Residues: CASSPLAGDTYEQYF. V and J are TRBV11-2 and TRBJ2-7; 10 bases are shared with TRBD2. From germline, CDR1 is SGHAT and CDR2 FQNNGV. After removal of 5 bases from V and 2 bases from J, the junction contained 6 bases not matched to a gene. The CDR3 runs to 15 residues. Drawing the rest from reference TRBV11-2 and TRBJ2-7, the complete variable domain is EAGVAQSPRYKIIEKRQSVAFWCNPISGHATLYWYQQILGQGPKLLIQFQNNGVVDDSQLPKDRFSAERLKGVDSTLKIQPAKLEDSAVYLCASSPLAGDTYEQYFGPGTRLTVT.

The chain links TRBV5-1 to TRBJ1-4; tentative D call: TRBD1 (6 bases). CDR3 size: 16 residues. V shed 4 bases and J shed 0 bases, with 13 bases lying between them. Germline V gene data show CDR1 as SGHRS and CDR2 as YFSETQ. The CDR3 bases are TGCGCCAGCAGCCTCGGACAGACAGCAACTAATGAAAAACTGTTTTTT. It specifies CASSLGQTATNEKLFF. The full variable domain, with the rest looked up from reference TRBV5-1 and TRBJ1-4, is KAGVTQTPRYLIKTRGQQVTLSCSPISGHRSVSWYQQTPGQGLQFLFEYFSETQRNKGNFPGRFSGRQFSNSRSEMNVSTLELGDSALYLCASSLGQTATNEKLFFGSGTQLSVL.

In regard to this clone: Germline is not matched at one junction end, which may reflect a read error. This rearrangement joins TRBV7-7 to TRBJ2-1; 11 bases are shared with TRBD2. The CDR3 spans 15 residues. Germline V gene sequence: CDR1 SSHAT, CDR2 FNYEAQ (reference sequence). The CDR3: CASSLAGGKYNEQFF. Written as DNA, the CDR3 is TGTGCTAGCAGCTTAGCGGGGGGGAAATACAATGAGCAGTTCTTC.

The chain has TRBV23-1 and TRBJ2-1, with 8 nucleotides matching TRBD1. TRBV23-1 is filed as an ORF, its function uncertain. The length of the CDR3 is 15 residues. The trim removed 3 bases at V and 9 bases at J, leaving 10 bases unmatched. In nucleotides, the CDR3 is TGCGCCAGCAGTCACAGGACAGGGCCTATTGGTGAGCAGTTCTTC. Protein product: CASSHRTGPIGEQFF.

The chain has TRBV5-1 and TRBJ2-2; 8 bases agree with TRBD1. The J segment lost 1 base and the V segment lost 0 bases, leaving 2 bases of the junction unmatched. The germline V gene has CDR1 SGHRS and CDR2 YFSETQ. The CDR3 spans 16 residues. CDR3 amino acids: CASSLAGQGNTGELFF. DNA of the CDR3: TGCGCCAGCAGCTTGGCAGGACAGGGGAACACCGGGGAGCTGTTTTTT.

V and J are TRBV5-1 and TRBJ1-6; TRBD1 might be the D (6 bases). In germline, CDR1 is SGHRS, CDR2 YFSETQ. V was shortened by 4 bases and J by 10 bases, with 15 bases between the two germline ends. The CDR3 has 14 amino acids. CDR3 protein: CASSALQGDSPLHF. The DNA for the CDR3 is TGCGCCAGCAGCGCGCTACAGGGAGACTCACCCCTCCACTTT.

The CDR3 loop is CASSLARGRFNSPLHF. In nucleotides, the CDR3 is TGTGCCAGCAGCTTAGCCAGGGGGCGTTTTAATTCACCCCTCCACTTT. The chain couples TRBV7-2 to TRBJ1-6; 8 bases line up with TRBD1. V trimming: 0 bases; J trimming: 6 bases; junction bases outside the gene matches: 4. From germline, CDR1 is SGHTA and CDR2 FQGNSA. This CDR3 is built from 16 residues.

The chain uses TRBV28 and TRBJ1-2, with 8 bases fitting TRBD1. Germline V gene lookup returns CDR1 MDHEN and CDR2 SYDVKM. V was clipped by 4 bases and J by 0 bases; unmatched bases: 4. This CDR3 has 15 amino acids. For the CDR3, the DNA is TGTGCCAGCAGTTCGACAGGGGAACCTAACTATGGCTACACCTTC. Protein: CASSSTGEPNYGYTF.

The sample holds a few counts of this clone. J is TRBJ2-3 and V is TRBV27, with 8 bases that match TRBD1. Germline CDR1 MNHEY, CDR2 SMNVEV (reference sequence). V shed 6 bases and J 2 bases; nucleotides not matched to a gene: 10. CDR3 size: 16 residues. CDR3 DNA sequence: TGTGCCAGCAGGCCCAGCTGGGACAGGCTCACAGATACGCAGTATTTT. Its protein product is CASRPSWDRLTDTQYF.